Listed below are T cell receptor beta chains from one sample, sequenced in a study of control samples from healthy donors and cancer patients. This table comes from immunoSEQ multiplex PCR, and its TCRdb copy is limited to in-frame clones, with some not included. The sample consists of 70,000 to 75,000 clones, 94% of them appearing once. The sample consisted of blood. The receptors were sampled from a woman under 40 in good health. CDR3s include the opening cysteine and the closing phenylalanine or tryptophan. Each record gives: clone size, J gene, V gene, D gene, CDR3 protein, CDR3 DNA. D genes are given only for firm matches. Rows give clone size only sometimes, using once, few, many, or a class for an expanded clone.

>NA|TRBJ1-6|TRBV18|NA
CASSDLGGNSYNSPLHF
TGTGCCAGCTCAGATTTGGGGGGGAATTCCTATAATTCACCCCTCCACTTT
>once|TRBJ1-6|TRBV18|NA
CASSRDFPNSPLHF
TGTGCCAGCTCAAGGGACTTTCCCAATTCACCCCTCCACTTT
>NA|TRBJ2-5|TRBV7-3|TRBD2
CASSPGLRGGGFRETQYF
TGTGCCAGCAGCCCGGGATTACGGGGGGGCGGATTCCGGGAGACCCAGTACTTC
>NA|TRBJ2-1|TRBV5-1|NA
CASSLGSSFSYNEQFF
TGCGCCAGCAGCTTGGGGTCTAGCTTCTCCTACAATGAGCAGTTCTTC
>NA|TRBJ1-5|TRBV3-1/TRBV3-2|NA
CASSQDVADQPQHF
TGTGCCAGCAGCCAAGACGTCGCTGATCAGCCCCAGCATTTT
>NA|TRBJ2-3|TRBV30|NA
CAWSKIGSRSSDTQYF
TGTGCCTGGAGCAAAATAGGGTCGAGGAGCTCAGATACGCAGTATTTT
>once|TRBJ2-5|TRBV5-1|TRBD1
CASSLGLRQTGKYQETQYF
TGCGCCAGCAGCTTGGGCTTGAGACAGACAGGGAAGTACCAAGAGACCCAGTACTTC
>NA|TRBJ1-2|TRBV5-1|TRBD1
CASKRQGADYGYTF
TGCGCCAGCAAAAGGCAGGGGGCTGACTATGGCTACACCTTC
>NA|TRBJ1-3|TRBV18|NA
CASSPGGSGGNTIYF
TGTGCCAGCTCACCCGGTGGCTCTGGGGGAAACACCATATATTTT
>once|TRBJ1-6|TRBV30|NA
CAWSVAGPRNSPLHF
TGTGCCTGGAGTGTAGCCGGGCCCAGGAATTCACCCCTCCACTTT
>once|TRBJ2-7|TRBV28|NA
CASSFRLSSYEQYF
TGTGCCAGCAGTTTCAGGCTGAGCTCCTACGAGCAGTACTTC
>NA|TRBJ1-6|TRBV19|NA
CASSGPGTARSPLHF
TGTGCCAGTAGTGGTCCCGGAACGGCAAGGTCACCCCTCCACTTT
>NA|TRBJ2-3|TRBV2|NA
CASSEAGLDTDTQYF
TGTGCCAGCAGTGAAGCTGGTCTTGACACAGATACGCAGTATTTT
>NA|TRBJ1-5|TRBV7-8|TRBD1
CASSLTNRGISNQPQHF
TGTGCCAGCAGCTTAACCAACAGGGGAATTAGCAATCAGCCCCAGCATTTT
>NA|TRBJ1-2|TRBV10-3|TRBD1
CAISERQGHGYTF
TGTGCCATCAGTGAGCGACAGGGGCATGGCTACACCTTC
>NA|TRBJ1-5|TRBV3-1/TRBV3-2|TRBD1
CASSLGQLQPQHF
TGTGCCAGCAGCCTGGGACAGCTTCAGCCCCAGCATTTT
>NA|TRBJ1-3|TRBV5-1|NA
CASSLAGQGETGNTIYF
TGCGCCAGCAGCTTGGCCGGGCAGGGAGAGACTGGAAACACCATATATTTT
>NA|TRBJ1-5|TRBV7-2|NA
CASSSYGHGSNQPQHF
TGTGCCAGCAGCTCTTATGGCCACGGTAGCAATCAGCCCCAGCATTTT
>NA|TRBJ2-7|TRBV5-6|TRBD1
CASSWGGQGTYEQYF
TGTGCCAGCAGCTGGGGAGGACAGGGAACCTACGAGCAGTACTTC
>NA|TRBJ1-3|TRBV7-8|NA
CASSLANRGYGNTIYF
TGTGCCAGCAGCTTAGCGAATAGAGGATACGGAAACACCATATATTTT
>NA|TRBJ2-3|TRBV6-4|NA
CASSPTWTDTQYF
TGTGCCAGCAGTCCCACTTGGACAGATACGCAGTATTTT
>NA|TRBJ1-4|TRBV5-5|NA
CASSPGTVDEKLFF
TGTGCCAGCAGTCCCGGGACGGTGGATGAAAAACTGTTTTTT
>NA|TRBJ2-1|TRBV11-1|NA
CASSLRQGGGEQFF
TGTGCCAGCAGCTTACGACAGGGAGGTGGTGAGCAGTTCTTC
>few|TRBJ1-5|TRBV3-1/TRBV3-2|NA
CASSQPGYQPQHF
TGTGCCAGCAGCCAACCCGGTTATCAGCCCCAGCATTTT
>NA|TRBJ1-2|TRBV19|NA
CASSMVQGEGYTF
TGTGCCAGTAGTATGGTACAGGGAGAAGGCTACACCTTC
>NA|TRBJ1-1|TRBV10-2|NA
CASSGIWDMNTEAFF
TGCGCCAGCAGTGGTATCTGGGACATGAACACTGAAGCTTTCTTT
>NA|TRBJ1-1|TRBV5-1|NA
CASISENTEAFF
TGCGCCAGCATCAGTGAGAACACTGAAGCTTTCTTT
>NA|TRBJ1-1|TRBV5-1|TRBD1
CASSFDRATEAFF
TGCGCCAGCAGCTTTGACAGGGCCACTGAAGCTTTCTTT
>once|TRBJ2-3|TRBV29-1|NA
CSKREGGRDTQYF
TGCAGCAAGCGCGAGGGCGGTCGAGATACGCAGTATTTT
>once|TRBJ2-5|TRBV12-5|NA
CASGLGQNHQETQYF
TGTGCTAGTGGTTTGGGACAGAACCACCAAGAGACCCAGTACTTC
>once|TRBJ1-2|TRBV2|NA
CASSELVRGDGYTF
TGTGCCAGCAGTGAACTCGTGAGGGGAGACGGCTACACCTTC
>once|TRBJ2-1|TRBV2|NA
CASCSDGSRYNEQFF
TGTGCCAGCTGCTCAGACGGATCAAGATACAATGAGCAGTTCTTC
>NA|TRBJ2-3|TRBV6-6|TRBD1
CASSRTGALGTDTQYF
TGTGCCAGCAGCCGAACAGGGGCGCTCGGCACAGATACGCAGTATTTT
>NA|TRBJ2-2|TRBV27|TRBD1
CASSRGQGIGELFF
TGTGCCAGCAGTCGAGGACAGGGGATCGGGGAGCTGTTTTTT
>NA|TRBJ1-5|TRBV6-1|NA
CASSEALGALHPQHF
TGTGCCAGCAGTGAAGCTTTAGGGGCATTGCATCCCCAGCATTTT
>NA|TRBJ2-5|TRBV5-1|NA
CASSLTYPGEETQYF
TGCGCCAGCAGCTTGACATACCCTGGGGAAGAGACCCAGTACTTC